These T cell receptor beta chains were read from a single sample in a study of T cell responses to AZD1222 COVID-19 vaccine. Sequenced by immunoSEQ multiplex PCR; TCRdb stores in-frame clones only, minus some. This sample has under 140,000 clones, with approximately 94% found just once. Sample: peripheral blood, taken 28 days after the second AZD1222 dose. These receptors were collected from an adult who received the AZD1222 COVID-19 vaccine. The CDR3 runs from the conserved cysteine through the conserved F or W. The order of the fields is D gene, J gene, V gene, clone size, CDR3 protein, CDR3 DNA. D genes are given only for firm matches. Expanded clones are given a class, and other clones once, few, many or no size at all.

NA,TRBJ2-6,TRBV7-9,NA,CASEGGDSLSGANVLTF,TGTGCCTCCGAAGGGGGGGACAGCCTCTCTGGGGCCAACGTCCTGACTTTC
NA,TRBJ1-6,TRBV28,many,CASSFVLNSPLHF,TGTGCCAGCAGTTTTGTATTAAATTCACCCCTCCACTTT
NA,TRBJ2-2,TRBV18,NA,CASSPQEAGELFF,TGTGCCAGCTCACCCCAGGAAGCCGGGGAGCTGTTTTTT
NA,TRBJ1-3,TRBV6-5,NA,CASTQRRGFGNTIYF,TGTGCCAGCACCCAACGGAGGGGTTTTGGAAACACCATATATTTT
NA,TRBJ1-3,TRBV5-6,NA,CASSLAVGPGNTIYF,TGTGCCAGCAGCTTGGCCGTCGGACCCGGAAACACCATATATTTT
NA,TRBJ2-7,TRBV5-6,NA,CASSFLSLEQYF,TGTGCCAGCAGCTTTTTGTCCCTTGAGCAGTACTTC
NA,TRBJ2-2,TRBV7-2,NA,CASSSPTRSGELFF,TGTGCCAGCAGCTCCCCCACGAGGTCCGGGGAGCTGTTTTTT
NA,TRBJ2-3,TRBV13,NA,CASSPRADTQYF,TGTGCCAGCAGCCCCCGGGCAGATACGCAGTATTTT
NA,TRBJ2-5,TRBV6-1,NA,CASSESYQETQYF,TGTGCCAGCAGTGAATCGTACCAAGAGACCCAGTACTTC
TRBD1,TRBJ2-7,TRBV7-2,NA,CASSFSPTGYEQYF,TGTGCCAGCAGCTTTAGCCCGACAGGGTACGAGCAGTACTTC
NA,TRBJ2-2,TRBV7-8,NA,CASSSREPNTGELFF,TGTGCCAGCAGCTCCCGGGAGCCGAACACCGGGGAGCTGTTTTTT
TRBD1,TRBJ2-1,TRBV6-5,NA,CASRDRDRAYNEQFF,TGTGCCAGCAGGGATCGGGACAGGGCCTACAATGAGCAGTTCTTC
NA,TRBJ2-7,TRBV2,NA,CASGGGGLSSYEQYF,TGTGCCAGTGGTGGTGGGGGGCTGAGCTCCTACGAGCAGTACTTC
NA,TRBJ2-1,TRBV3-1/TRBV3-2,NA,CASSPETNEQFF,TGTGCCAGCAGCCCGGAAACTAATGAGCAGTTCTTC
TRBD1,TRBJ1-1,TRBV7-9,NA,CASSSQENDRVRINTEAFF,TGTGCCAGCAGCTCACAAGAAAATGACAGGGTTAGGATTAACACTGAAGCTTTCTTT
TRBD1,TRBJ1-1,TRBV10-1,NA,CASSESRRTGLMNTEAFF,TGCGCCAGCAGTGAGTCTAGGAGGACAGGGCTCATGAACACTGAAGCTTTCTTT
NA,TRBJ1-2,TRBV7-9,NA,CASSLNIPGEVDGYTF,TGTGCCAGCAGCTTAAACATCCCGGGGGAAGTTGACGGCTACACCTTC
TRBD1,TRBJ1-2,TRBV12-3/TRBV12-4,NA,CASSFDRDYGYTF,TGTGCCAGCAGTTTTGACAGGGATTATGGCTACACCTTC
NA,TRBJ1-2,TRBV4-1,once,CASSQDQHGGVYGYTF,TGCGCCAGCAGCCAAGATCAACACGGTGGTGTCTATGGCTACACCTTC
TRBD1,TRBJ2-1,TRBV19,NA,CASSVPGQGRNEQFF,TGTGCCAGTAGTGTTCCGGGACAGGGGCGCAATGAGCAGTTCTTC
NA,TRBJ1-6,TRBV19,NA,CASGAQNSPLHF,TGTGCCAGCGGGGCTCAAAATTCACCCCTCCACTTT
NA,TRBJ1-2,TRBV19,NA,CASSIVGAGGYTF,TGTGCCAGTAGTATAGTTGGGGCCGGCGGCTACACCTTC
TRBD1,TRBJ2-7,TRBV5-1,NA,CASSWIPGQGAREQYF,TGCGCCAGCAGCTGGATCCCGGGACAGGGGGCACGAGAGCAGTACTTC
NA,TRBJ1-1,TRBV21-1,NA,CASYRTLEAFF,TGTGCCAGCTACAGGACCCTCGAAGCTTTCTTT
TRBD1,TRBJ1-5,TRBV30,NA,CAWSRQGGNQPQHF,TGTGCCTGGAGCCGACAGGGAGGCAATCAGCCCCAGCATTTT
NA,TRBJ1-1,TRBV12-3/TRBV12-4,NA,CASSYTQEAFF,TGTGCCAGCAGTTATACGCAAGAAGCTTTCTTT
NA,TRBJ1-6,TRBV27,NA,CASSYTTRNSPLHF,TGTGCCAGCAGTTATACGACCCGGAATTCACCCCTCCACTTT
NA,TRBJ2-5,TRBV7-6,NA,CASSPLRQETQYF,TGTGCCAGCAGCCCCCTCAGACAAGAGACCCAGTACTTC
NA,TRBJ1-1,TRBV12-3/TRBV12-4,NA,CASSALRGTEAFF,TGTGCCAGCAGTGCTCTTAGGGGGACTGAAGCTTTCTTT
TRBD1,TRBJ1-1,TRBV5-1,NA,CASSLAGDRGSTEAFF,TGCGCCAGCAGCTTGGCCGGGGACAGGGGTTCCACTGAAGCTTTCTTT
NA,TRBJ1-3,TRBV9,NA,CVSPGGRGNTIYF,TGTGTCAGCCCGGGGGGACGTGGAAACACCATATATTTT
NA,TRBJ1-5,TRBV5-6,NA,CASSLGQQPQHF,TGTGCCAGCAGCCTGGGGCAACAGCCCCAGCATTTT
NA,TRBJ2-3,TRBV5-1,NA,CASSLEGTYTDTQYF,TGCGCCAGCAGCTTGGAAGGCACCTACACAGATACGCAGTATTTT
NA,TRBJ1-3,TRBV5-1,NA,CASSFMEGYYSGNTIYF,TGCGCCAGCAGCTTCATGGAGGGCTATTACTCTGGAAACACCATATATTTT
NA,TRBJ1-2,TRBV28,NA,CATSSHRGPHPYGYTF,TGTGCCACATCCTCTCACCGGGGCCCACACCCCTATGGCTACACCTTC
NA,TRBJ2-2,TRBV12-3/TRBV12-4,NA,CASSFGPGELFF,TGTGCCAGCAGTTTCGGGCCCGGGGAGCTGTTTTTT
NA,TRBJ2-3,TRBV2,NA,CASGRSTFKYF,TGTGCCAGCGGTAGGAGTACATTTAAGTATTTT
NA,TRBJ2-5,TRBV5-8,NA,CASSLGADQETQYF,TGTGCCAGCAGCTTGGGAGCGGACCAAGAGACCCAGTACTTC